This paragraph reports one T cell receptor (beta chain). Its specific antigen is unknown. Base qualities are not recorded, but no much larger clone differs from it by a single base. The trial excluded patients who had a history of autoimmune disease or were on systemic immunosuppression. Peripheral blood for TCR sequencing was drawn from every dose cohort at baseline, at cycle 4 day 1 and at cycle 7 day 1. Samples were obtained from an open-label, multicenter, first-in-human phase I dose-escalation trial of ivuxolimab. Adults with locally advanced or metastatic head and neck squamous cell, hepatocellular, melanoma or renal cell carcinoma were enrolled in the trial. CD4+ and CD8+ T cells were sorted separately from peripheral blood before TCR sequencing. Genomic DNA was extracted from sorted cells for sequencing of the TCRbeta CDR3 region. The immunoSEQ Assay was used to sequence the TCRbeta CDR3 regions. TCRdb stores this immuneACCESS table with in-frame sequences only. Part of the clones is absent; in the studies checked, under half of the shortfall reflects unresolved V genes, and no reason is known for the rest. This sample is represented by about 84,000 clones; approximately 89% of them were singletons. The ten largest account for around 0.2% of the sample.

These data are taken from a study of OX40 agonist ivuxolimab in advanced cancers. Notes on the research overall: Ivuxolimab was a fully human IgG2 agonistic monoclonal antibody targeting the costimulatory receptor OX40 (CD134). Intravenous ivuxolimab was administered to patients every 2 weeks at six dose levels: 0.01, 0.1, 0.3, 1.5, 3 and 10 mg/kg. Of the approximately 54 dose-escalation patients, hepatocellular carcinoma was present in some 19, melanoma in around 15, renal cell carcinoma in 9 and head and neck cancer in 9. A male proportion of around 83% and a mean age of around 60 years, ranging from 23 to 79, were recorded for the dose-escalation cohort. Prior anti-PD-1, anti-PD-L1 or anti-CTLA-4 therapy was permitted, and approximately 39% of dose-escalation patients had received checkpoint inhibitors. Three dose-escalation patients achieved partial responses, one with hepatocellular carcinoma and two with cutaneous melanoma. The purpose of peripheral TCRbeta sequencing was to test whether ivuxolimab changed TCR sequence diversity and led to clonal T-cell expansion. The monotherapy dose-escalation portion (N of about 50 patients) of the phase I ivuxolimab trial is reported in the paper. Overall study outcomes, separate from this receptor: At doses of 0.1 to 3.0 mg/kg, clonal expansion of both CD4+ and CD8+ blood T cells was observed from baseline to week 6. Low levels of normalized T-cell clonal expansion were also seen in some patients who did not respond. In partial responders in the 0.1-3.0 mg/kg groups, normalized peripheral clonal expansion was found to be among the lowest, especially among CD8+ T cells. Which antigens the clonally expanded peripheral T cells were specific for was not determined. On average, CD8+ T cells showed more expanded clones than CD4+ T cells after ivuxolimab.

The CDR3 contains 13 residues, cysteine and phenylalanine counted. CDR3 DNA only is kept here, 39 bases in frame from base 1. V is shortened by 6 bases, J by 2 bases, and the region joining them spans 8 bases. From the germline V gene (reference sequence), CDR1 is MNHNY and CDR2 is SVGAGI. This clonotype was sampled from an adult with an advanced solid tumor such as melanoma, head and neck, liver or kidney cancer. In this chain, TRBV6-6 is recombined with TRBJ1-5; a weak D assignment points to TRBD1 (6 bases agree). Source: CD4+ or CD8+ T cells sorted from blood, taken in a trial of the OX40 agonist ivuxolimab. The CDR3 region reads CASRYRGNQPQHF. The nucleotide sequence is given as TGTGCCAGCAGATACAGGGGCAATCAGCCCCAGCATTTT.